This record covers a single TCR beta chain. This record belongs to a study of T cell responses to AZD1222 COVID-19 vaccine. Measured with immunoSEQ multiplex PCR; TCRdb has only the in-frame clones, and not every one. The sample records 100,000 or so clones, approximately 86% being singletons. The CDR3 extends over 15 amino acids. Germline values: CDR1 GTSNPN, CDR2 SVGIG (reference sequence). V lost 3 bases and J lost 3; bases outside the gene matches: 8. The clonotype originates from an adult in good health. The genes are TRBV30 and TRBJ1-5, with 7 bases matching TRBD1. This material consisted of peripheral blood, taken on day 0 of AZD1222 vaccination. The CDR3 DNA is TGTGCCTGGAGGAAAAGAGACAGGGACAATCAGCCCCAGCATTTT. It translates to CAWRKRDRDNQPQHF.